This T cell receptor beta chain was captured by sequencing in a study of cytomegalovirus exposure and HLA in healthy donors. This clone occurred once. The V and J ends lost 4 bases and 8 bases, in that order; junction bases with no gene match: 16. The CDR3 sequence is 18 residues long. The V gene's germline CDR1 is SGHKS and CDR2 YYEKEE (reference sequence). PCR primers comprised 60 Vbeta and 13 Jbeta primers. Repertoires were generated with immunoSEQ multiplex PCR, while TCRdb's copy carries only in-frame clones and drops some. The repertoire holds 150,000 or so clones, with less than 90% as singletons.

Specimen: PBMCs. The source of this sequence is a man in his forties or fifties in good health and CMV-seropositive. The gene calls are TRBV5-5 and TRBJ1-6, with 9 nucleotides matching TRBD1. The CDR3 coding sequence is TGTGCCAGCAGCCCCTGGGACAGGGCGGCAGGGATCGATTCACCCCTCCACTTT. It specifies CASSPWDRAAGIDSPLHF.